This T cell receptor (beta chain) is drawn from a study of cytomegalovirus exposure and HLA in healthy donors (dated by TCRdb to 2017 to 2019). Broadly, across the study: An earlier analysis of about 560 of the donors reported 276 Gb of sequence data and 95 million to 130 million unique TCR beta sequences obtained from about 200 million T cells. An early release that covered about 640 HLA-typed donors contained approximately 300 gigabases of sequencing data and 70 million to 100 million unique TCR sequences. Of the 300 to 500 genotyped donors, roughly 80% were placed in the genetic ancestry cluster associated with self-reported Caucasian donors. The study aimed to test whether cataloging public T cell receptors could reveal signatures of past pathogen exposure. The T cell repertoires of around 730 subjects were profiled by immunosequencing and related to cytomegalovirus serostatus. A separate validation cohort of over 95 different subjects was used in addition to the roughly 700-subject first cohort. High-throughput TCR immunosequencing, statistical association of individual TCRs with disease status, and machine learning were combined to predict cytomegalovirus infection status. To study patterns of TCR occurrence, a later analysis re-analyzed previously published TCR beta repertoires from 600 to 750 donors and added high-resolution HLA genotyping. In the later analysis, no new phenotypic data were used to find candidate immune exposures; instead, reliance was placed on TCR beta sequences and their occurrence across donors. To decide whether each TCR beta V gene segment behaved as functional or pseudogenic, an earlier analysis of 587 of the donors relied on high-throughput TCR beta sequencing. Donor age, sex, ethnicity and CMV serostatus were collected together with the repertoire data. Genome-wide SNP genotypes for about 65% of the 666 donors were used in a later genetic analysis, which treated that subset as a discovery cohort. All discovery cohort repertoires had been generated on a single sequencing platform. HLA typing included class I and class II loci at four-digit resolution. The number of donors typed differed by locus, with 629-630 for A, B, C, DRB1 and DQB1, more than 500 for DQA1, 600 to 610 for DPA1, and some 440 for DPB1. Four to six DR-DQ haplotypes were handled as single units for association and clustering, since linkage in the cohort was strong. Among 398 genotyped donors of the cohort, an average of approximately 230,000 unique TCR beta nucleotide sequences were sequenced per donor, roughly 18% of them non-productive.

Overall results and qualifications from the work: At a false discovery rate of 0.05, a later analysis linked about 16,000 TCR beta sequences to specific HLA alleles. Linkage disequilibrium might explain the correlated functional status among segregating V segments, but an unknown experimental factor could not be ruled out. According to a later analysis, most CMV-associated TCR beta chains appeared to be HLA-restricted, and the HLA associations seemed to be driven largely by CMV exposure. Assigning TCR associations to individual alleles was difficult when HLA alleles, especially DR and DQ, strongly co-occurred. A few of the identified cytomegalovirus-associated TCR beta chains were confirmed in vitro to be specific for cytomegalovirus antigens. Because counts were too low, about 18 rarely observed V segments, including chromosome 9 orphons, were excluded from the earlier analysis of roughly 580 of the donors. A later analysis reported that several top co-occurrence clusters appeared linked to parvovirus B19, influenza, CMV and Epstein-Barr virus. The only immune exposure information available for the cohort was CMV serostatus. A cluster of highly shared sequence variants was judged likely to represent a technical artifact of the sequencing pipeline. A later analysis found that TCR association rates varied across HLA loci, with DRB1 alleles showing the most associated TCRs and HLA-C alleles the fewest. In an earlier analysis of approximately 590 of the donors, most TCR beta V segments were observed in productive rearrangements about 87% or about 30% of the time, broadly matching IMGT annotations. It was suggested by the authors that the approach could potentially be generalized to other disease states and immunological phenotypes. The classifier was reported to diagnose cytomegalovirus status with high specificity and sensitivity in both the original and validation cohorts. Because HLA typing was unavailable for some donors at each locus, only the typed subset was used in association tests. Compared with the approximately 700-donor mean, donors in an Asian-associated ancestry cluster had fewer N-insertions in productive TCRs, according to a later genetic analysis. A total of 150 to 200 TCR beta chains were listed by the study as associated with cytomegalovirus. Compared with equally common non-associated chains, HLA-associated TCR beta chains in a later analysis were more clonally expanded and had lower generation probabilities. Some IMGT-functional V segments, including TRBV6-2 and TRBV6-3, could not be told apart with the 87-base-pair reads, so those segments were excluded. The presence/absence analyses assumed that sequencing depth was roughly uniform across donors, and that assumption may not be true. Across donors, most TCR sequences were observed very rarely, whereas some public TCRs were present in many individuals. A further reported finding was that TCR beta sequences accurately predicted the HLA-A and HLA-B alleles for most subjects in the first cohort. The cohort was sequenced for TCR beta chains only, and without alpha or paired-chain data the features that could be detected were limited. An association between a missense DCLRE1C variant and V-gene and J-gene trimming of TCR beta chains was found in a later genetic analysis and replicated in an independent cohort.

A remark on this clone: There is no known antigen for this receptor. Base qualities are not at hand, and no much larger clone is one base apart.

In total, around 600 healthy bone marrow donors made up the cohort. At the time of sampling, all cohort members were nominally healthy, though unrecorded immune exposures were likely present. The donor was CMV seropositive and was included in the group of 250 to 300 seropositive cohort members. A peripheral blood sample was provided by each donor, and peripheral blood mononuclear cells were used for TCR beta sequencing. Genomic DNA extraction from the blood cell samples was performed with the Qiagen DNeasy Blood Extraction Kit. Library preparation employed the immunoSEQ multiplex PCR assay. For the multiplex PCR, a mixture combining 60 forward primers for TCR Vbeta segments and 13 reverse primers for TCR Jbeta segments was used. The CDR3 region of rearranged TCR beta genes was amplified from genomic DNA by a multiplex PCR assay. Amplified TCR beta libraries were sequenced as 87-base-pair reads on the Illumina HiSeq System. In the source study's methods: A later analysis counted about 76 million unique TCR beta chains across the 550 to 800 repertoires, and some 11 million of these chains were shared by at least two donors. To remove PCR and sequencing errors, raw reads were error-corrected and collapsed into unique sequences using a nearest-neighbor algorithm that merged closely related sequences. To assign V, D and J gene segments, CDR3 sequences were aligned to IMGT reference sequences. Each retained sequence needed at least a six-nucleotide match to both a V gene segment and a J gene segment. Rearrangements were called productive when the CDR3 lacked stop codons and stayed in frame with V and J; all others were non-productive. CDR3 was defined by IMGT convention, running from the second conserved V-encoded cysteine to the conserved J-encoded phenylalanine. In an earlier analysis of roughly 580 of the donors, sequences lacking an unambiguous match to a single V gene segment were excluded. In an earlier analysis of 450 to 700 of the donors, V segments were called functional above 56.7% productive rearrangements and were called segregating when the between-donor standard deviation exceeded 5%. A statistical classification framework was built to diagnose cytomegalovirus status from the catalog of TCR beta chain sequences. V and J gene assignment, in a later analysis, came from comparing TCR nucleotide sequences with IMGT/GENE-DB human TR gene sequences. The TCRdist pipeline was used in a later analysis to assign CDR3 sequences and most-parsimonious VDJ recombination scenarios. In a later analysis, each TCR beta chain was defined by its CDR3 amino acid sequence together with its V-gene family, and reads lacking a unique V-gene family were excluded. To address suspected cross-contamination and a sequencing artifact, a later analysis removed around 590 highly shared, low-generation-probability nucleotide sequences. A later analysis calculated a clonal expansion index for each public chain from normalized within-repertoire ranks of inferred template counts. In a later analysis, generation probabilities were computed with a VDJ recombination model fitted to out-of-frame rearrangements, and the resulting probabilities were checked against IGoR. A later analysis scored TCR-TCR, TCR-HLA and TCR-CMV co-occurrence with hypergeometric tests, applying a repertoire-size bias correction to TCR pairs. False discovery rates were estimated in a later analysis by permuting HLA or CMV assignments 20 times. In a later analysis, co-occurring TCRs were grouped using DBSCAN, with TCRdist sequence similarity added in when clustering inside HLA-allele-positive subsets. For co-occurrence clustering, repertoires with fewer than 30,000 or more than 120,000 public chains were excluded, along with five or six repertoires with anomalous nucleotide sharing. Here the immuneACCESS table is served through TCRdb, limited to in-frame sequences with V and J called. Missing clones are a known gap in these copies; in checked studies unresolved V genes cover under half, and the rest lacks a known reason. V and J calls and clone size are as listed in that table; D and trimming were resolved from the DNA. Across this sample there are tens of thousands of clones, with approximately 70% seen only once. The leading ten clones occupy roughly 22% of the sample.

V trim: 4 bases; J trim: 0 bases; unmatched bases: 8. The CDR3 sequence holds 17 residues, the cysteine and phenylalanine included. This entry keeps only the CDR3 DNA: 51 bases, framed from base 1. As encoded in the germline V gene, CDR1 is MGHRA while CDR2 is YSYEKL. The sample comprised PBMCs. Rearrangement joined TRBV4-1 to TRBJ2-3, and 9 junction bases match TRBD2. The receptor was derived from a man aged 40-49 years in good health and CMV-seropositive. The nucleotide sequence is TGCGCCAGCAGCCCCAGCGGCGGGGGGGCCAGCACAGATACGCAGTATTTT. The encoded protein is CASSPSGGGASTDTQYF.